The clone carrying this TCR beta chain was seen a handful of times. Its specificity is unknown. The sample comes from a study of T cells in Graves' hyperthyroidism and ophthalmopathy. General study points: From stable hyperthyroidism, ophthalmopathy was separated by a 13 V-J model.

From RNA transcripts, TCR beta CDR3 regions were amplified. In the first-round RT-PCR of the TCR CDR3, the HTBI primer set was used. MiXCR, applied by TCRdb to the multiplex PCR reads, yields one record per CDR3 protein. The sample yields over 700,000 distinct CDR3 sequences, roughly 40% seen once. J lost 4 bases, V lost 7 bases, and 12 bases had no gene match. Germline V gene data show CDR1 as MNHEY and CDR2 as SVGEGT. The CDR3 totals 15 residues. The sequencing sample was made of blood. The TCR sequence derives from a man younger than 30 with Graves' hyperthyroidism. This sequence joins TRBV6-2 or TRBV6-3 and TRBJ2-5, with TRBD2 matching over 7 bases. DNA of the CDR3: TGTGCCAGCAAATCGTGGGCGGGAGCAGGAGAGACCCAGTACTTC. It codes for CASKSWAGAGETQYF.